The rows below give T cell receptor beta chains drawn from one sample of a study of blood T cell repertoires in COVID-19. Using immunoSEQ multiplex PCR, the repertoire was profiled, and TCRdb retains in-frame clones only, with some absent. Of roughly 40,000 clones detected, less than 85% appear once; the ten largest clones hold around 25%. The sequencing sample was made of peripheral blood. These receptors came from a man in his sixties or seventies with acute or convalescent COVID-19. Both conserved end residues are part of each CDR3. A D gene is named only where the DNA matches it firmly. Rows give clone size only sometimes, using once, few, many, or a class for an expanded clone.

>.|TRBV28|.|TRBJ2-3
TGTGCCAGCAGTTTTTGGACTAACTCAGATACGCAGTATTTT
CASSFWTNSDTQYF
>.|TRBV19|TRBD1|TRBJ2-3
TGTGCCAGTAGTACACAGGGGGTTAGGGATACGCAGTATTTT
CASSTQGVRDTQYF
>.|TRBV5-1|.|TRBJ1-6
TGCGCCAGCAGCCCCACAGAGATCTATAATTCACCCCTCCACTTT
CASSPTEIYNSPLHF
>.|TRBV4-2|TRBD2|TRBJ2-3
TGTGCCAGCAGCCACGGACTAGCGGAGCTCACAGATACGCAGTATTTT
CASSHGLAELTDTQYF
>.|TRBV2|.|TRBJ1-5
TGTGCCAGCAGTACTGGACAAGGGAATCAGCCCCAGCATTTT
CASSTGQGNQPQHF
>.|TRBV4-1|TRBD1|TRBJ2-7
TGCGCCAGCAGCCAAGTAGCGATACAGGGGTCATACTACGAGCAGTACTTC
CASSQVAIQGSYYEQYF
>once|TRBV7-9|.|TRBJ1-6
TGTGCCAGCAGCTTAGTAGTGGGGGCCGATAATTCACCCCTCCACTTT
CASSLVVGADNSPLHF
>.|TRBV20-1|.|TRBJ2-5
TGCAGTGCTAGTAGGAGGGACCAAGAGACCCAGTACTTC
CSASRRDQETQYF
>few|TRBV3-1/TRBV3-2|.|TRBJ1-5
TGTGCCAGCAGCCAGGGCAGGGTGGGCAATCAGCCCCAGCATTTT
CASSQGRVGNQPQHF
>.|TRBV4-1|.|TRBJ1-1
TGCGCCAGCAGCACCCATGAGACTCGGGGATTGAACACTGAAGCTTTCTTT
CASSTHETRGLNTEAFF
>.|TRBV11-3|TRBD1|TRBJ2-2
TGTGCCAGCAGTCAAAGGGGGCACAACACCGGGGAGCTGTTTTTT
CASSQRGHNTGELFF
>.|TRBV27|TRBD2|TRBJ2-7
TGTGCCAGCAGTTTAGGGCTAGCGGGAGGGTCTAGCTACGAGCAGTACTTC
CASSLGLAGGSSYEQYF
>.|TRBV7-9|.|TRBJ2-5
TGTGCCAGCCGTCTCGAAGAGACCCAGTACTTC
CASRLEETQYF
>few|TRBV9|.|TRBJ1-2
TGTGCCAGCAGCCCCACGGGGGGGGCGAACTATGGCTACACCTTC
CASSPTGGANYGYTF
>.|TRBV25-1|TRBD1|TRBJ1-5
TGTGCCAGCTCCGGGACAGATAATCAGCCCCAGCATTTT
CASSGTDNQPQHF
>.|TRBV7-3|.|TRBJ2-7
TGTGCCAGCGGCCCGGACAGCCTCTACGAGCAGTACTTC
CASGPDSLYEQYF
>.|TRBV2|.|TRBJ1-2
TGTGCCAGCAGTCTGGGCAGCGACAGCACCTTC
CASSLGSDSTF
>.|TRBV21-1|.|TRBJ1-2
TGTGCCAGCAGCGCCCGGGACAGGGGCTATGGCTACACCTTC
CASSARDRGYGYTF
>.|TRBV3-1/TRBV3-2|.|TRBJ1-2
TGTGCCAGCAGCCCAGAAAGGGCTGGAGGATATGGCTACACCTTC
CASSPERAGGYGYTF
>.|TRBV29-1|TRBD1|TRBJ2-5
TGCAGCGTTTTCTCAGGGCGGACAGGGGGCCCCCAAGAGACCCAGTACTTC
CSVFSGRTGGPQETQYF
>.|TRBV5-1|.|TRBJ1-5
TGCGCCAGCAGCTTGGGTAACAATCAGCCCCAGCATTTT
CASSLGNNQPQHF
>.|TRBV5-1|.|TRBJ1-1
TGCGCCAGCAGCTTGATGGACAGTAGGAACACTGAAGCTTTCTTT
CASSLMDSRNTEAFF
>.|TRBV15|TRBD1|TRBJ2-2
TGTGCCACCAGCAGGAGCCAATCTACAGGGGACACCGGGGAGCTGTTTTTT
CATSRSQSTGDTGELFF
>.|TRBV10-2|TRBD2|TRBJ2-1
TGCGCCAGCATCTTAGCGGGAGGGGATGAGCAGTTCTTC
CASILAGGDEQFF